The rows below give T cell receptor beta chains drawn from one sample of a study of Ad26.COV2.S vaccination and SARS-CoV-2 variants. Repertoires were generated with immunoSEQ multiplex PCR, while TCRdb's copy carries only in-frame clones and drops some. The data contain about 440,000 clones, 90% of them singletons. Sequencing was performed on peripheral blood, taken in a trial of Ad26.COV2.S vaccine versus placebo. Receptor source: a person between 18 and 60 years old who received the Ad26.COV2.S COVID-19 vaccine or a placebo. Each CDR3 is given with its conserved first and last residue. The D gene is left open where the match is weak. A row's size may be missing; if present it is once, few, many or a size class.

d_gene	abundance	v_gene	j_gene	CDR3nt	CDR3aa
TRBD1	-	TRBV7-2	TRBJ1-5	TGTGCCAGCAGTCCCCGGGACAGGGGGAGCAATCAGCCCCAGCATTTT	CASSPRDRGSNQPQHF
TRBD2	few	TRBV7-9	TRBJ2-7	TGTGCCAGCAGAGGAGGACTAGCGGGAGACGAGCAGTACTTC	CASRGGLAGDEQYF
TRBD1	-	TRBV5-6	TRBJ2-3	TGTGCCAGCAGCTCAAACAGGGGGACAGATACGCAGTATTTT	CASSSNRGTDTQYF
TRBD1	-	TRBV6-2/TRBV6-3	TRBJ2-2	TGTGCCAGCAGCCAGGGACAGGCCTACACCGGGGAGCTGTTTTTT	CASSQGQAYTGELFF
TRBD2	-	TRBV28	TRBJ2-3	TGTGCCAGCAGTTTTGCGGGAGGGACGGGGGGAGATACGCAGTATTTT	CASSFAGGTGGDTQYF
TRBD2	-	TRBV10-3	TRBJ2-7	TGTGCCATCGCGGGACTAGCGGGAGGGGGCTCCTACGAGCAGTACTTC	CAIAGLAGGGSYEQYF
-	-	TRBV7-2	TRBJ1-3	TGTGCCAGCAGCTTATTTTGGCATGGTCAAGTTGGAAACACCATATATTTT	CASSLFWHGQVGNTIYF
-	-	TRBV19	TRBJ2-7	TGTGCCAGTAGTATGATGGGGGAGATCGGGGAGCAGTACTTC	CASSMMGEIGEQYF
-	-	TRBV27	TRBJ2-7	TGTGCCAGCAGTCTCCTCGGGGAGGGGGCCTCCTACGAGCAGTACTTC	CASSLLGEGASYEQYF
-	-	TRBV6-2/TRBV6-3	TRBJ2-1	TGTGCCAGCAGTGGGACGGAGTCCTACAATGAGCAGTTCTTC	CASSGTESYNEQFF
-	-	TRBV12-3/TRBV12-4	TRBJ2-1	TGTGCCAGCAGTTTGGAGGAGTTCAATGAGCAGTTCTTC	CASSLEEFNEQFF
TRBD2	once	TRBV27	TRBJ2-1	TGTGCCAGCAGTTTAGCGGCTAGCGGGAGGGTGGAGATTGAGCAGTTCTTC	CASSLAASGRVEIEQFF
-	-	TRBV28	TRBJ2-1	TGTGCCAGCAGTTTATATCGGGCAGGGCGGGTTGAGCAGTTCTTC	CASSLYRAGRVEQFF
TRBD2	-	TRBV2	TRBJ2-5	TGTGCCAGCAGTACTGGACTAGCGGGAGGGAAGGGTGAGACCCAGTACTTC	CASSTGLAGGKGETQYF
-	-	TRBV7-3	TRBJ2-1	TGTGCCAGCAGCTCAACGACTAGAGAGGAGCAGTTCTTC	CASSSTTREEQFF
-	-	TRBV5-6	TRBJ2-7	TGTGCCAGCAGCTTGGCAGCCAATGGCCAGTACTTC	CASSLAANGQYF
-	-	TRBV18	TRBJ2-5	TGTGCCAGCTCACCGCAGTTGGAGACCCAGTACTTC	CASSPQLETQYF
TRBD2	-	TRBV7-2	TRBJ2-3	TGTGCCAGCAGCTTATCCCTAGCGGGAGGCCGTAGCACAGATACGCAGTATTTT	CASSLSLAGGRSTDTQYF
-	-	TRBV19	TRBJ2-2	TGTGCCAGTACAATTGACAGAAACACCGGGGAGCTGTTTTTT	CASTIDRNTGELFF
-	-	TRBV10-3	TRBJ2-7	TGTGCCAGTCGAGGGGGGGTGAACCGACAATACGAGCAGTACTTC	CASRGGVNRQYEQYF
-	-	TRBV5-1	TRBJ2-3	TGCGCCAGCAGCTTGGTGGCTAGCGGCACAGATACGCAGTATTTT	CASSLVASGTDTQYF
TRBD2	-	TRBV13	TRBJ2-2	TGTGCCAGCAGCACCGGGACTACTTCCGCCACCGGGGAGCTGTTTTTT	CASSTGTTSATGELFF
TRBD1	-	TRBV5-5	TRBJ1-4	TGTGCCAGCAGCCAAACGGGACAGGGGGAAGGGGATTACGTAAAACTGTTTTTT	CASSQTGQGEGDYVKLFF
-	few	TRBV19	TRBJ1-5	TGTGCCAGTACCCTGGGGGTAGGTCAGCCCCAGCATTTT	CASTLGVGQPQHF
-	-	TRBV9	TRBJ2-1	TGTGCCAGCAGCTCGGCGGTATTTGGCCCCTACAATGAGCAGTTCTTC	CASSSAVFGPYNEQFF
-	-	TRBV4-3	TRBJ2-7	TGCGCCAGCAGCCAAGTTGGCTCCAGACGCTACGAGCAGTACTTC	CASSQVGSRRYEQYF
TRBD1	few	TRBV5-1	TRBJ1-6	TGCGCCAGCAGCGAGGACAGGGCGACCTATAATTCACCCCTCCACTTT	CASSEDRATYNSPLHF
-	-	TRBV19	TRBJ1-5	TGTGCCAGTAGTATATCAGGGATTAGCAATCAGCCCCAGCATTTT	CASSISGISNQPQHF
TRBD2	-	TRBV7-9	TRBJ2-7	TGTGCCACCGTTAGCGGGACAACCTACGAGCAGTACTTC	CATVSGTTYEQYF
-	-	TRBV5-1	TRBJ1-2	TGCGCCAGCAGCTCGACTGGGGGTAACTATGGCTACACCTTC	CASSSTGGNYGYTF
TRBD2	-	TRBV4-2	TRBJ2-1	TGTGCCAGCAGCCAATCGACTAGCGGGAGGGCCAATGAGCAGTTCTTC	CASSQSTSGRANEQFF
TRBD1	once	TRBV30	TRBJ1-4	TGTGCCTGGAGCGTCAGGACAGGAGCTAATGAAAAACTGTTTTTT	CAWSVRTGANEKLFF
-	-	TRBV7-9	TRBJ2-2	TGTGCCAGCAGCCTCTCAAACACCGGGGAGCTGTTTTTT	CASSLSNTGELFF
-	-	TRBV12-3/TRBV12-4	TRBJ1-1	TGTGCCAGCAGTTTCAAGGGAGGCACTGAAGCTTTCTTT	CASSFKGGTEAFF
-	-	TRBV5-3	TRBJ2-7	TGTGCCAGAAGCGAAGGAGTGGGGTGCTACGAGCAGTACTTC	CARSEGVGCYEQYF
TRBD1	-	TRBV5-4	TRBJ1-2	TGTGCCAGCAGCCCCCCGGGAGGGGGCGTCTATGGCTACACCTTC	CASSPPGGGVYGYTF
-	-	TRBV5-4	TRBJ2-1	TGTGCCAGCAGCTTCGACAGTTTGAGCTCCTACAATGAGCAGTTCTTC	CASSFDSLSSYNEQFF
-	-	TRBV6-1	TRBJ1-5	TGTGCCAGCAGTGAGGTCCCGAAGTGGCCCCAGCATTTT	CASSEVPKWPQHF
-	-	TRBV7-8	TRBJ2-3	TGTGCCAGCAGCTTAGAAACTAAGGTGGGCAGCACAGATACGCAGTATTTT	CASSLETKVGSTDTQYF
TRBD2	once	TRBV19	TRBJ2-1	TGTGCCAGTAGTATGACGGGGGGATCCTACAATGAGCAGTTCTTC	CASSMTGGSYNEQFF
-	-	TRBV19	TRBJ1-5	TGTGCCACGGGACGGCTTAATCAGCCCCAGCATTTT	CATGRLNQPQHF
TRBD1	-	TRBV7-8	TRBJ2-1	TGTGCCAGCAGCCCGCGGGACAGGGTGTGGTTCTTC	CASSPRDRVWFF
-	-	TRBV27	TRBJ1-3	TGTGCCAGCAGCATGAGGTGCTGCGGAAACACCATATATTTT	CASSMRCCGNTIYF
TRBD1	-	TRBV6-5	TRBJ1-6	TGTGCCAGCAGTCCTCGGACAGGGAATTCACCCCTCCACTTT	CASSPRTGNSPLHF
TRBD1	few	TRBV28	TRBJ1-4	TGTGCCAGCAGTGCCACAGCCCGGGACAGGGAGGAAAAACTGTTTTTT	CASSATARDREEKLFF
-	-	TRBV7-8	TRBJ1-2	TGTGCCAGCAGCTTAGCGACGGGGGTTGCTAACTATGGCTACACCTTC	CASSLATGVANYGYTF
-	-	TRBV7-6	TRBJ1-1	TGTGCCAGCAGCTTTACAGGGCCGGGCACTGAAGCTTTCTTT	CASSFTGPGTEAFF
TRBD1	-	TRBV6-5	TRBJ1-3	TGTGCCAGCAACCCAGGGGGCTCTGGAAACACCATATATTTT	CASNPGGSGNTIYF
TRBD1	few	TRBV6-5	TRBJ1-2	TGTGCCAGCAGCTCACCCGACAGGGTAAACTATGGCTACACCTTC	CASSSPDRVNYGYTF
-	-	TRBV28	TRBJ2-3	TGTGCCAGCAGTTTAATCCTCCTAGCACAGATCACAGATACGCAGTATTTT	CASSLILLAQITDTQYF
-	-	TRBV10-3	TRBJ2-6	TGTGCCATCAGTGAGGGAGGGACTGGGGCCAACGTCCTGACTTTC	CAISEGGTGANVLTF
TRBD1	-	TRBV6-5	TRBJ1-2	TGTGCCGTTAGACAGGGTAACTATGGCTACACCTTC	CAVRQGNYGYTF
-	-	TRBV7-2	TRBJ1-2	TGTGCCAGCAGCCTCCCACACCCAGGGTATGGCTACACCTTC	CASSLPHPGYGYTF
-	once	TRBV7-8	TRBJ2-1	TGTGCCAGCAGCCCCCGCCTGGGACCAAGCTCCTACAATGAGCAGTTCTTC	CASSPRLGPSSYNEQFF